This paragraph reports one TCR beta chain. CDR3 length: 14 amino acids. V was cut by 6 bases and J by 6 bases, with 17 bases left in between. Germline loops: CDR1 MDHEN, CDR2 SYDVKM. Methods used by the authors: Reference gene primer amplification gave estimated nucleated cell counts. Method: immunoSEQ multiplex PCR; TCRdb's copy keeps in-frame clones and lacks some. V, J and clone size are taken as reported in that table, and D and trimming were inferred from the DNA itself. This table has more than 75,000 clones, about 83% appearing once. This entry is derived from a study of blood T cell repertoires in COVID-19. Overall study context: The samples span acute and convalescent COVID-19 from the United States, Italy and Spain.

The TCR originated in a woman in her 70s with acute or convalescent COVID-19. V and J are TRBV28 and TRBJ1-1; D unresolved. The sequenced sample consisted of peripheral blood. CDR3 protein: CASSPPGYFSEAFF. In DNA, the CDR3 is TGTGCCAGCAGCCCCCCGGGGTACTTCTCTGAAGCTTTCTTT.